The 5 T cell receptor beta chains in this list originate from one sample, sequenced in a study of shared clonotypes between healthy human individuals. Assay used: immunoSEQ multiplex PCR; TCRdb lists only in-frame clones, some missing. This sample has roughly 2,500,000 clones, with under 95% found just once. Source material: naive CD4+ T cells from PBMCs. Noted subset: CD45RA+ positively selected. These receptors originate from a man aged 18 to 30 in good health. Some clones in this sample may be carry-over from other donors' samples.

This chain uses TRBV7-2 with TRBJ2-5; D unresolved. The CDR3 contains 12 residues. The V end was cut by 4 bases, the J end by 3 bases, with 6 bases between. Germline-derived CDR1 and CDR2 are SGHTA and FQGNSA. CDR3 residues: CASSSSKETQYF. The CDR3 DNA sequence: TGTGCCAGCAGCTCATCAAAAGAGACCCAGTACTTC.

The genes are TRBV28 and TRBJ1-3; no clear D gene. Germline-derived CDR1 and CDR2 are MDHEN and SYDVKM. This CDR3 is built from 15 residues. V lost 2 bases to trimming and J lost 0 bases, with 8 bases between them. The CDR3 coding sequence is TGTGCCAGCAGTTTACAGTTCAGCTCTGGAAACACCATATATTTT. Protein sequence: CASSLQFSSGNTIYF. The variable domain in full, completed from reference TRBV28 and TRBJ1-3, reads DVKVTQSSRYLVKRTGEKVFLECVQDMDHENMFWYRQDPGLGLRLIYFSYDVKMKEKGDIPEGYSVSREKKERFSLILESASTNQTSMYLCASSLQFSSGNTIYFGEGSWLTVV.

The V gene is TRBV5-6, the J gene TRBJ1-2, with no clear D. Trimming removed 4 bases at V and 3 bases at J, with 16 bases between. CDR3 length equals 15 residues. Germline values: CDR1 SGHDT, CDR2 YYEEEE. The CDR3 loop is CASSISPIGHYGYTF. The CDR3 nucleotides read TGTGCCAGCAGCATCAGCCCCATCGGACACTATGGCTACACCTTC.

This chain links TRBV25-1 with TRBJ2-7, with D uncertain. Germline lookup yields CDR1 MGHDK and CDR2 SYGVNS. V lost 1 base to trimming and J lost 2 bases, with 9 bases between them. The CDR3 is 14 residues long. The CDR3 loop reads CASSELDGPYEQYF. The CDR3 DNA reads TGTGCCAGCAGTGAATTGGATGGACCCTACGAGCAGTACTTC.

This chain connects TRBV30 to TRBJ2-5; no clear D gene. The CDR3 loop spans 13 amino acids. The V end was cut by 8 bases, the J end by 5 bases, with 18 bases between. In germline, CDR1 is GTSNPN, CDR2 SVGIG (reference sequence). DNA for the CDR3: TGTGCCCTCGGGCACAAAGCCGGCGAGACCCAGTACTTC. It encodes CALGHKAGETQYF.